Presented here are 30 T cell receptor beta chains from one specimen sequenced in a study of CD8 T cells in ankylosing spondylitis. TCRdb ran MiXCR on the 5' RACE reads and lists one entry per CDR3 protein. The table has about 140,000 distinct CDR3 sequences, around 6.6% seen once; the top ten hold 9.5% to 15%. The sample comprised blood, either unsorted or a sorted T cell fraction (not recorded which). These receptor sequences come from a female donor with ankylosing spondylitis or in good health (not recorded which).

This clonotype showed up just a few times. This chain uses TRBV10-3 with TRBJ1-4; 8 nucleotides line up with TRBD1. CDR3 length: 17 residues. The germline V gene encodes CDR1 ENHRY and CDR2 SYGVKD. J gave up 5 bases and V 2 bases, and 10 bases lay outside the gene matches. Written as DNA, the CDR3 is TGTGCCATCAGTGAGCGGGCCCAGACAGGGGAGAATGAAAAACTGTTTTTT. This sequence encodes CAISERAQTGENEKLFF.

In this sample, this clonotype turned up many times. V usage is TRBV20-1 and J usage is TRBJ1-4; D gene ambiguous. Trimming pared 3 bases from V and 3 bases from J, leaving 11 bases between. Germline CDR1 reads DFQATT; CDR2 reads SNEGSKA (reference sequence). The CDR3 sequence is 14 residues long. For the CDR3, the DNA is TGCAGTGCTAGTCGCAAAAAACCTAATGAAAAACTGTTTTTT. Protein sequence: CSASRKKPNEKLFF.

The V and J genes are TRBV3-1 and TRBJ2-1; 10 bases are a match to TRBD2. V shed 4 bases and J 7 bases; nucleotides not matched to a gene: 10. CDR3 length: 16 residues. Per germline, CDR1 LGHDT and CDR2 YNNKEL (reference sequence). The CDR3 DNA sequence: TGTGCCAGCAGCCGGATTAGCGGGGGGTTAGGAAATGAGCAGTTCTTC. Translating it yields CASSRISGGLGNEQFF.

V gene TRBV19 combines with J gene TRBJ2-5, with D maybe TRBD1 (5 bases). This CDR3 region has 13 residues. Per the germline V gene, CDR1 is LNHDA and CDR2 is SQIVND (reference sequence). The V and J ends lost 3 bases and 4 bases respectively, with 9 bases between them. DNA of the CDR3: TGTGCCAGTAGTATTAGGGGTCCAGAGACCCAGTACTTC. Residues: CASSIRGPETQYF.

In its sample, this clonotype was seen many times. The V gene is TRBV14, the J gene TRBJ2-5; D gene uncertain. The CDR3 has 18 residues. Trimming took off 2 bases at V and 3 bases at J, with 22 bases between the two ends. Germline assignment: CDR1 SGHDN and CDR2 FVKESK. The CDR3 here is CASSQLWAPGEQEETQYF. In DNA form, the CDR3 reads TGTGCCAGCAGCCAACTATGGGCTCCAGGCGAGCAGGAAGAGACCCAGTACTTC.

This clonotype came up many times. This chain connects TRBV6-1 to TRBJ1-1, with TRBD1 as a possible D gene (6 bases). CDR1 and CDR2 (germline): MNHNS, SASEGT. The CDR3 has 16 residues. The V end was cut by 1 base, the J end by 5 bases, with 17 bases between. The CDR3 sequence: CASSEGTTGLRTEAFF. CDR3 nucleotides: TGTGCCAGCAGTGAAGGGACTACAGGGTTGAGAACTGAAGCTTTCTTT.

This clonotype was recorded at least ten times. In nucleotides, the CDR3 is TGCGCCAGCAGCTTGGAAACCCGCTCGGCGGGGGGACAAGAGACCCAGTACTTC. Its protein is CASSLETRSAGGQETQYF. This chain uses TRBV5-1 with TRBJ2-5, with 8 bases that match TRBD2. This CDR3 spans 18 amino acids. CDR1 and CDR2 (germline): SGHRS, YFSETQ. The V gene end was trimmed by 0 bases and the J gene end by 2 bases; junction bases not matched to a gene: 12.

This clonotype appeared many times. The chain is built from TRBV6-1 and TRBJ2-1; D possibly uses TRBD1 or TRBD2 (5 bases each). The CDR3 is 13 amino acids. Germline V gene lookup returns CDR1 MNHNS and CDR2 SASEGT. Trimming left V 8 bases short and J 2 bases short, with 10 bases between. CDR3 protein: CASCRGAYNEQFF. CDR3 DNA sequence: TGTGCCAGCTGCCGAGGGGCCTACAATGAGCAGTTCTTC.

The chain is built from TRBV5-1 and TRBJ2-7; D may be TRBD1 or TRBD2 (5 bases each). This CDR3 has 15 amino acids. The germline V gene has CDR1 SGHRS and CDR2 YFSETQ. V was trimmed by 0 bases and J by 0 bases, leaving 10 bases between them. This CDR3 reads CASSLAPGSSYEQYF. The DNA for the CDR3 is TGCGCCAGCAGCTTGGCACCAGGGAGCTCCTACGAGCAGTACTTC.

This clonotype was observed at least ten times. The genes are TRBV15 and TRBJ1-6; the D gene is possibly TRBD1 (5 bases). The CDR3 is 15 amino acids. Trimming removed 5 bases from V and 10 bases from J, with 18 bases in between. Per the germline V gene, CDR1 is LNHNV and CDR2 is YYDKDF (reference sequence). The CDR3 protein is CATSVVRGLGSPLHF. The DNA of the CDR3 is TGTGCCACCAGCGTCGTGAGGGGCCTTGGGTCACCCCTCCACTTT.

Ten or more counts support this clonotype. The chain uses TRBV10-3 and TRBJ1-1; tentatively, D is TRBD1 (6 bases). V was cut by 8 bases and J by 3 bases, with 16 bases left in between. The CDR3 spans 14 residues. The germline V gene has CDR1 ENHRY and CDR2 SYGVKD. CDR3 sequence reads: CAIGGEWGHTEAFF. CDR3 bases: TGTGCCATCGGGGGCGAGTGGGGTCACACTGAAGCTTTCTTT.

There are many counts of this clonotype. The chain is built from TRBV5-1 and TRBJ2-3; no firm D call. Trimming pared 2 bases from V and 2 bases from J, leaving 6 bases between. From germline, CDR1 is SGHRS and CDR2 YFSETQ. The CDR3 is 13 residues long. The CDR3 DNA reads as TGCGCCAGCAGCTTCGACGACACAGATACGCAGTATTTT. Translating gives CASSFDDTDTQYF.

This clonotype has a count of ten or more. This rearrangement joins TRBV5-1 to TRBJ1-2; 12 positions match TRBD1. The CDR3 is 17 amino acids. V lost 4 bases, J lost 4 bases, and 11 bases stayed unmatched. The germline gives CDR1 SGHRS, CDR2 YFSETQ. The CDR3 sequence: CASSPRGQGATTYGYTF. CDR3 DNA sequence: TGCGCCAGCAGCCCTAGGGGACAGGGGGCTACAACCTATGGCTACACCTTC. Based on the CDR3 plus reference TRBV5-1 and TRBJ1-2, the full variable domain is KAGVTQTPRYLIKTRGQQVTLSCSPISGHRSVSWYQQTPGQGLQFLFEYFSETQRNKGNFPGRFSGRQFSNSRSEMNVSTLELGDSALYLCASSPRGQGATTYGYTFGSGTRLTVV.

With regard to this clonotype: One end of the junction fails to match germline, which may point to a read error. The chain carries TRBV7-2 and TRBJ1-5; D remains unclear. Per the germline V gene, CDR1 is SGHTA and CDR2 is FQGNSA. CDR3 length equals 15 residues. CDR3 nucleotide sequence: TGTGCCAGCAACTTAGGCCCGTATAGCAATCAGCCCCAGCATTTT. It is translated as CASNLGPYSNQPQHF. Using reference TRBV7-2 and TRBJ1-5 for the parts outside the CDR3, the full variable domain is GAGVSQSPSNKVTEKGKDVELRCDPISGHTALYWYRQSLGQGLEFLIYFQGNSAPDKSGLPSDRFSAERTGGSVSTLTIQRTQQEDSAVYLCASNLGPYSNQPQHFGDGTRLSIL.

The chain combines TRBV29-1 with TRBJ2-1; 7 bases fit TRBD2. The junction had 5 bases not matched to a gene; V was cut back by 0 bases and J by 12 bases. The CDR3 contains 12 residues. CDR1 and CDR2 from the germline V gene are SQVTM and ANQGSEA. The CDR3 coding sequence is TGCAGCGTTGAAGATCCAGCGGGGAGGCAGTTCTTC. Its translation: CSVEDPAGRQFF.

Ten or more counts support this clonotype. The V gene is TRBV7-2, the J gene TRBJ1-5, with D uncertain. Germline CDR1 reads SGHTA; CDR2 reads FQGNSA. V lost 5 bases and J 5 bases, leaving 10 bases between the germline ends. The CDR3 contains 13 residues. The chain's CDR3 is CASSQIWDQPQHF. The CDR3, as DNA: TGTGCCAGCAGCCAAATCTGGGATCAGCCCCAGCATTTT.

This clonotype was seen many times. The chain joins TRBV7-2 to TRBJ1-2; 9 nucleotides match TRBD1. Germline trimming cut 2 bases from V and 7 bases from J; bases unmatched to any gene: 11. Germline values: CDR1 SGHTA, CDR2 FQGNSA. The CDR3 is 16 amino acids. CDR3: CASSLPSTGGASGYTF. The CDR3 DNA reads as TGTGCCAGCAGCTTACCCAGTACAGGGGGCGCATCTGGCTACACCTTC.

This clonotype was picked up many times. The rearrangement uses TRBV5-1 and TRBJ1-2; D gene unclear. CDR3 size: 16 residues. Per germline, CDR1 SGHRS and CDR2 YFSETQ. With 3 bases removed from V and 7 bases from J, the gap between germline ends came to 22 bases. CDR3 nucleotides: TGCGCCAGCAGCTCCCCGTTCGGAATGGATCGAAGTGGCTACACCTTC. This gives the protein CASSSPFGMDRSGYTF. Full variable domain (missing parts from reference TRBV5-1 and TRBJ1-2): KAGVTQTPRYLIKTRGQQVTLSCSPISGHRSVSWYQQTPGQGLQFLFEYFSETQRNKGNFPGRFSGRQFSNSRSEMNVSTLELGDSALYLCASSSPFGMDRSGYTFGSGTRLTVV.

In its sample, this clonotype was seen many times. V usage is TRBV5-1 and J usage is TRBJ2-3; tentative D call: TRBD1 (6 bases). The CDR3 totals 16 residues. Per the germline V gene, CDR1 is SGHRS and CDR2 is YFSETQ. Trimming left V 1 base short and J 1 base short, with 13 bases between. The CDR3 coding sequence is TGCGCCAGCAGCTTGAATGAAGGGGGTGGCACAGATACGCAGTATTTT. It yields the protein CASSLNEGGGTDTQYF.

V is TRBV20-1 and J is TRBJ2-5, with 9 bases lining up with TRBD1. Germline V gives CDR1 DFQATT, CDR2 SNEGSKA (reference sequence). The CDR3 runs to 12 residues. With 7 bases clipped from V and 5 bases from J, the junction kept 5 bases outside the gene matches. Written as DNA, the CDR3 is TGCAGTGGGGGGACAGGGCACGAGACCCAGTACTTC. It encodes CSGGTGHETQYF.

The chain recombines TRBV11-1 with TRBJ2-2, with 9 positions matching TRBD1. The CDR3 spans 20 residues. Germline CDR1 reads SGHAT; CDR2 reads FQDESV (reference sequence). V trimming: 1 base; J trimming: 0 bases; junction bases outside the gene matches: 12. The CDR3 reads CASSLDGQGPRTANTGELFF. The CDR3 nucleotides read TGTGCCAGCAGCTTAGACGGACAGGGGCCCCGAACAGCGAACACCGGGGAGCTGTTTTTT.

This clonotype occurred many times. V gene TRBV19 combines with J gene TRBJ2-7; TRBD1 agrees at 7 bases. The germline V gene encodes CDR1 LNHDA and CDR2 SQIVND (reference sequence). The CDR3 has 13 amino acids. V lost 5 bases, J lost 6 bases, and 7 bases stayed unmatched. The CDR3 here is CASSAQQGTEQYF. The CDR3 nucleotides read TGTGCCAGTAGTGCCCAACAGGGGACCGAGCAGTACTTC.

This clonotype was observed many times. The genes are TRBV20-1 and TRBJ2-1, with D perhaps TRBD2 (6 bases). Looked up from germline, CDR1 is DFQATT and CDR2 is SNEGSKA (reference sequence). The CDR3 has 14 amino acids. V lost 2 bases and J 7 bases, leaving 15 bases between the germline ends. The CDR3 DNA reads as TGCAGTGCTAGAATGAATAATCGGGGGAATGAGCAGTTCTTC. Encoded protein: CSARMNNRGNEQFF.

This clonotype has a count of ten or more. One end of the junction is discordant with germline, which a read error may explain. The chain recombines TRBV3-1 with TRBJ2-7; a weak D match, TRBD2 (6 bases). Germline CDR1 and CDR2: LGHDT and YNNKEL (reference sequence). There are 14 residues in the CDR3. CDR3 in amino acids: CASSQGAGTYEQYF. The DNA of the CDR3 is TGCGCCAGCAGCCAAGGGGCGGGAACCTACGAGCAGTACTTC.

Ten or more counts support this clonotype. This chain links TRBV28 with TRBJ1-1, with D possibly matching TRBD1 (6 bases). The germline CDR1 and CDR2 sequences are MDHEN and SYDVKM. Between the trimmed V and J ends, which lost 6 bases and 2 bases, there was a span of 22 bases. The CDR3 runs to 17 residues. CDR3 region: CASSLNWAGATNTEAFF. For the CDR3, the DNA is TGTGCCAGCAGCCTCAATTGGGCAGGGGCCACCAACACTGAAGCTTTCTTT.

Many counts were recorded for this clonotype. CDR3 coding DNA: TGCAGTGCTAGACCCTGGGAAAACACCGGGGAGCTGTTTTTT. It translates to CSARPWENTGELFF. This chain joins TRBV20-1 and TRBJ2-2; D is undetermined. CDR1 is DFQATT and CDR2 is SNEGSKA in the germline V gene (reference sequence). The CDR3 spans 14 residues. V lost 2 bases, J lost 2 bases, and 9 bases lay in between.

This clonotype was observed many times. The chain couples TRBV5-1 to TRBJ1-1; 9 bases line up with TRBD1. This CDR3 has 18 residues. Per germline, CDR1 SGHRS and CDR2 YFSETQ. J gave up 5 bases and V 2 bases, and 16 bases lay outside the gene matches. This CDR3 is CASSFWNSPGQGGTEAFF. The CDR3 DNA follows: TGCGCCAGCAGCTTTTGGAACTCTCCGGGACAGGGAGGAACTGAAGCTTTCTTT. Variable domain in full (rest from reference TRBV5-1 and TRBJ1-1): KAGVTQTPRYLIKTRGQQVTLSCSPISGHRSVSWYQQTPGQGLQFLFEYFSETQRNKGNFPGRFSGRQFSNSRSEMNVSTLELGDSALYLCASSFWNSPGQGGTEAFFGQGTRLTVV.

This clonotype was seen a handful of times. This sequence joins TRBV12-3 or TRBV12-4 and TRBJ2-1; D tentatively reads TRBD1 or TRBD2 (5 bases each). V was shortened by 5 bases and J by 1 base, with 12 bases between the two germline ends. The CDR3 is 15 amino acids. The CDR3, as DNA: TGTGCCAGCAGTGGCCCTGGGGGATCCTACAATGAGCAGTTCTTC. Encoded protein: CASSGPGGSYNEQFF.

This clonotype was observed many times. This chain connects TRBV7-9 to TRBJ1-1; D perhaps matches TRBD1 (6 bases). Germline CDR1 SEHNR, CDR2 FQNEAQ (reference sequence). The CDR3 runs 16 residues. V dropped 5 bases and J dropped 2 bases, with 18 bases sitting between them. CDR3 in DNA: TGTGCCAGCAGCGTCCGGGGGGCCTCAGAAAACACTGAAGCTTTCTTT. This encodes CASSVRGASENTEAFF.

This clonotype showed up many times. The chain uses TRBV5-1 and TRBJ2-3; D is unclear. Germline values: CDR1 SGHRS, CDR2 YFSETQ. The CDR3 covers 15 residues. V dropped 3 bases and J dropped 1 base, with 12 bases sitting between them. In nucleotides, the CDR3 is TGCGCCAGCAGCTGGGGAAAGCCGGGCACAGATACGCAGTATTTT. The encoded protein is CASSWGKPGTDTQYF.